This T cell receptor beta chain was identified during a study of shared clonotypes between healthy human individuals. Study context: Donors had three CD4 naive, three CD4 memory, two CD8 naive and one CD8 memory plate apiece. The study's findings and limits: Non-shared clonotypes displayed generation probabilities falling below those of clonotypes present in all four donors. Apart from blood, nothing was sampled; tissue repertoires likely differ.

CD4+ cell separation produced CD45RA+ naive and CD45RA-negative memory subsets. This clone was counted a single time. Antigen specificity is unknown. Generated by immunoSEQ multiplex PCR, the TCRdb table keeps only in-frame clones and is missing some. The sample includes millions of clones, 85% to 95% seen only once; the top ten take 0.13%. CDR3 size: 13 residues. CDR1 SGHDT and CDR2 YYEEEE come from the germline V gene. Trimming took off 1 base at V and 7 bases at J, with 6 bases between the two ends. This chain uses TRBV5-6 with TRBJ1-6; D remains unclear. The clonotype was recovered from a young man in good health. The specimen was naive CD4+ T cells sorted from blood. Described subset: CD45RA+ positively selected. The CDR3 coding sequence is TGTGCCAGCAGCTTGTTTTGGAATTCACCCCTCCACTTT. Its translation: CASSLFWNSPLHF.